A selection of T cell receptor beta chains follows, all from one sample in a study of CD8+ T cells in alopecia areata. Here immunoSEQ multiplex PCR was the method, and the copy in TCRdb shows in-frame clones only, minus some. The table records fewer than 110,000 clones, 84% of them present only once. The sample here was CD8+ T cells sorted from blood, taken at week 24, from a patient treated with tofacitinib. The receptors come from a human donor with alopecia areata. Each CDR3 is given with its conserved first and last residue. D genes are given only for firm matches.

d_call j_call v_call cdr3_aa cdr3_nt
. TRBJ1-3 TRBV7-6 CASSRRQVHAPGNTIYF TGTGCCAGCAGCCGAAGACAGGTACACGCTCCTGGAAACACCATATATTTT
. TRBJ2-3 TRBV6-5 CASSHTPTDTQYF TGTGCCAGCAGTCACACTCCCACCGATACGCAGTATTTT
. TRBJ2-1 TRBV11-2 CASSLGHGDEQFF TGTGCCAGCAGCTTAGGACACGGGGATGAGCAGTTCTTC
TRBD2 TRBJ2-5 TRBV5-4 CASSLARRGGGETQYF TGTGCCAGCAGCTTGGCCCGGCGGGGGGGCGGAGAGACCCAGTACTTC
TRBD1 TRBJ2-7 TRBV5-1 CASSLADRVYEQYF TGCGCCAGCAGCTTGGCCGACAGGGTGTACGAGCAGTACTTC
. TRBJ2-2 TRBV19 CASSMSGELFF TGTGCCAGTAGTATGAGCGGGGAGCTGTTTTTT
. TRBJ2-5 TRBV11-2 CASSMGLTQETQYF TGTGCCAGCAGCATGGGACTTACCCAAGAGACCCAGTACTTC
TRBD1 TRBJ2-3 TRBV4-2 CASSQGDLGTDTQYF TGTGCCAGCAGTCAGGGGGATTTGGGCACAGATACGCAGTATTTT
. TRBJ1-3 TRBV29-1 CSVESDTGNTIYF TGCAGCGTTGAATCAGACACTGGAAACACCATATATTTT
. TRBJ1-2 TRBV10-1 CASSPLTPGYGYTF TGCGCCAGCAGCCCTCTGACGCCTGGCTATGGCTACACCTTC
. TRBJ2-1 TRBV4-3 CASSQGQGGVEQFF TGCGCCAGCAGCCAAGGGCAGGGGGGAGTTGAGCAGTTCTTC
. TRBJ2-4 TRBV6-5 CASSYQGPAKNIQYF TGTGCCAGCAGTTACCAAGGGCCAGCCAAAAACATTCAGTACTTC
. TRBJ2-5 TRBV7-2 CASSSGQASEETQYF TGTGCCAGCAGCTCTGGACAGGCTAGCGAGGAGACCCAGTACTTC
. TRBJ2-3 TRBV7-2 CASNLPEALVTQYF TGTGCCAGCAACCTCCCCGAGGCTTTGGTGACGCAGTATTTT
. TRBJ1-2 TRBV27 CASSYGDGGKGYTF TGTGCCAGCAGTTACGGGGATGGGGGTAAAGGCTACACCTTC
. TRBJ1-3 TRBV30 CAWTPRGLGGNTIYF TGTGCCTGGACCCCACGCGGGTTAGGGGGAAACACCATATATTTT
. TRBJ1-2 TRBV4-3 CASSQGENYGYTF TGCGCCAGCAGCCAAGGGGAGAACTATGGCTACACCTTC
TRBD1 TRBJ2-5 TRBV5-4 CASSFRTGAETQYF TGTGCCAGCAGCTTTCGGACAGGGGCAGAGACCCAGTACTTC